The sequence of this T cell receptor beta chain was determined in a study of blood T cell repertoires in COVID-19. Overall study: Specimens from acute and convalescent COVID-19 originated in the United States, Italy and Spain.

V dropped 9 bases and J dropped 2 bases, with 8 bases sitting between them. Germline V gives CDR1 SNHLY, CDR2 FYNNEI. This CDR3 is built from 13 residues. Generated by immunoSEQ multiplex PCR, the TCRdb table keeps only in-frame clones and is missing some. The sample lists about 230,000 clones, approximately 89% occurring once. The sequencing input was PBMCs or T cells enriched from blood (not recorded which). The clonotype originates from a woman aged 25 to 45 with acute COVID-19. This sequence joins TRBV2 and TRBJ2-6; the D gene is possibly TRBD1 (6 bases). The chain's CDR3 is CASTGPGANVLTF. DNA of the CDR3: TGTGCCAGTACAGGGCCTGGGGCCAACGTCCTGACTTTC.